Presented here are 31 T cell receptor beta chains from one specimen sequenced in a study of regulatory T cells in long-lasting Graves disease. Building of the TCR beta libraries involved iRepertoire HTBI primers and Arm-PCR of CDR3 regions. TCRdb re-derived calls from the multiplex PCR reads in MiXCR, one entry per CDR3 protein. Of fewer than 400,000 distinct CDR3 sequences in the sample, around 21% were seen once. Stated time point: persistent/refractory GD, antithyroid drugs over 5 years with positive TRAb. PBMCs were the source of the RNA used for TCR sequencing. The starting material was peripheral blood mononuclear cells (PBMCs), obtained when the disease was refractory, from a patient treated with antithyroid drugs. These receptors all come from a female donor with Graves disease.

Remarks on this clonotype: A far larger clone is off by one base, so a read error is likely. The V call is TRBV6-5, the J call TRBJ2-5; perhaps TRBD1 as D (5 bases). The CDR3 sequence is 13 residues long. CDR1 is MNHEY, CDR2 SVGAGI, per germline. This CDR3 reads CAGSLGRKETQYF. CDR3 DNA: TGTGCCGGCAGTTTGGGGCGGAAAGAGACCCAGTACTTC.

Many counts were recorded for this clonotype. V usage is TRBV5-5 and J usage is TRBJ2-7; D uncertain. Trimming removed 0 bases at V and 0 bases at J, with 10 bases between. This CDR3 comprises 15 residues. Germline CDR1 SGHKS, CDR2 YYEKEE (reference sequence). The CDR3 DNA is TGTGCCAGCAGCTTGGTTGCGGATAGCTCCTACGAGCAGTACTTC. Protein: CASSLVADSSYEQYF.

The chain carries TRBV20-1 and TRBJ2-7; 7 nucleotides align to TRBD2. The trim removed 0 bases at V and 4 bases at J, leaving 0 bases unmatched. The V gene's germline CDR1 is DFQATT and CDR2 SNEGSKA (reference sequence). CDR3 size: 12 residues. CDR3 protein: CSARELAYEQYF. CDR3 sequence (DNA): TGCAGTGCTAGAGAACTAGCGTACGAGCAGTACTTC.

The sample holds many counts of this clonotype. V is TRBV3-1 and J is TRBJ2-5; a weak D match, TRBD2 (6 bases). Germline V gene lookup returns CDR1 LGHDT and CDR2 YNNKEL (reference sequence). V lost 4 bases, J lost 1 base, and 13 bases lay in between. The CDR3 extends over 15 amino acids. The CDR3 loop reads CASSLGGAPQETQYF. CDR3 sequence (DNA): TGTGCCAGCAGCCTCGGAGGGGCACCCCAAGAGACCCAGTACTTC.

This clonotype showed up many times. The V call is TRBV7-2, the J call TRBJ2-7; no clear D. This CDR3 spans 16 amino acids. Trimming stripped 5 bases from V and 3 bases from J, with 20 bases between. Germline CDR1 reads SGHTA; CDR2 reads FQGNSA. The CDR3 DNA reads TGTGCCAGCAGCCCGCGGACGGTAATTTGTTTCTACGAGCAGTACTTC. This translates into CASSPRTVICFYEQYF.

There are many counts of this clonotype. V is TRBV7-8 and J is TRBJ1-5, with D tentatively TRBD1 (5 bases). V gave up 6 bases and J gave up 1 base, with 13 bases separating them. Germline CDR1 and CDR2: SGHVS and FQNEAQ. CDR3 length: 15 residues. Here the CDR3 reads CASSRTEGSNQPQHF. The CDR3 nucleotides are TGTGCCAGCAGTAGAACAGAGGGGAGCAATCAGCCCCAGCATTTT.

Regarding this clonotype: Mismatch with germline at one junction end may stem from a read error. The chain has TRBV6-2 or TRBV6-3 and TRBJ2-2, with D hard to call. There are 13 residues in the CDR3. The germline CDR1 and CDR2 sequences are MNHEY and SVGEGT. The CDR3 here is CVSSEAEIGELFF. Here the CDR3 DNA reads TGTGTCAGCTCCGAGGCAGAGATCGGGGAGCTGTTTTTT.

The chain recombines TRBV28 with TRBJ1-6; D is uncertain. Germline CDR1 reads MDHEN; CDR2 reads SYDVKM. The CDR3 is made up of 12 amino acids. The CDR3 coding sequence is TGTTTGTCGGGCTCCTATAATTCACCCCTCCACTTT. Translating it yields CLSGSYNSPLHF.

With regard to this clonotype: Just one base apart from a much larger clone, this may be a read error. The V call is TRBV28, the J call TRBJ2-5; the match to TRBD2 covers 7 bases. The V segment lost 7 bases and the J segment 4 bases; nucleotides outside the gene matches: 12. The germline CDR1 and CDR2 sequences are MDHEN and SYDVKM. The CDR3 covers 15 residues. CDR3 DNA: TGTGCCAGCACGGGTGAGGGACTAACGCGAGAGACCCAGTACTTC. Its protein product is CASTGEGLTRETQYF.

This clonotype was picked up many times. The CDR3 spells CASSPMTGYDEQYF. The CDR3 DNA reads as TGTGCCAGCAGTCCTATGACAGGATATGACGAGCAGTACTTC. The chain carries TRBV6-1 and TRBJ2-7; D is possibly TRBD1 (6 bases). V was pared by 5 bases and J by 5 bases, with 16 bases between. This CDR3 contains 14 residues. Germline CDR1 and CDR2: MNHNS and SASEGT.

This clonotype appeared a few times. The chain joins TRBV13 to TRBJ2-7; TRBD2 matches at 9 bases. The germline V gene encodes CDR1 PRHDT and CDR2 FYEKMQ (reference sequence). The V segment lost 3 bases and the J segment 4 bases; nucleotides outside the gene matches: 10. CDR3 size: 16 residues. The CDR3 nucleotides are TGTGCCAGCAGCTTGACTAGCGGTAGGCTTCAGTACGAGCAGTACTTC. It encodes CASSLTSGRLQYEQYF.

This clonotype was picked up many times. The CDR3 DNA sequence: TGTGCCAGCAGAGTTGTTGGGACAGGGGGAGGTGAAAAACTGTTTTTT. Encoded protein: CASRVVGTGGGEKLFF. This chain joins TRBV2 and TRBJ1-4; 11 nucleotides match TRBD1. The CDR3 has 16 amino acids. The junction had 10 bases not matched to a gene; V was cut back by 6 bases and J by 7 bases. Germline V gene sequence: CDR1 SNHLY, CDR2 FYNNEI.

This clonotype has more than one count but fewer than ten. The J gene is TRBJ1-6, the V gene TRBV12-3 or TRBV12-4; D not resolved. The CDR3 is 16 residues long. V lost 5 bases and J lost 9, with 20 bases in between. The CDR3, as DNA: TGTGCCAGCAGTACGCCTTTTGGTCATAGAAGTTCACCCCTCCACTTT. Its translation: CASSTPFGHRSSPLHF.

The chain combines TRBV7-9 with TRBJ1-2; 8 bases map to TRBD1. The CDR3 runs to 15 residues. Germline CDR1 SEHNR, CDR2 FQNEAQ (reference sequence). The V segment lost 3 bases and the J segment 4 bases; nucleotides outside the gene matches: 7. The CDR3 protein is CASSFSSTGVYGYTF. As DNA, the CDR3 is TGTGCCAGCAGCTTCTCTTCGACAGGGGTCTATGGCTACACCTTC.

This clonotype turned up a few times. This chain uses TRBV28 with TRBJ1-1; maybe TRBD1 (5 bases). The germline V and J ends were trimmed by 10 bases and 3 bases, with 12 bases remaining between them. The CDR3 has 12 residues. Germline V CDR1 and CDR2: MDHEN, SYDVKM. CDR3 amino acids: CATDRDYTEAFF. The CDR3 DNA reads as TGTGCCACCGACAGAGACTACACTGAAGCTTTCTTT. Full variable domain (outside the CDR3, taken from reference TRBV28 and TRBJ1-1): DVKVTQSSRYLVKRTGEKVFLECVQDMDHENMFWYRQDPGLGLRLIYFSYDVKMKEKGDIPEGYSVSREKKERFSLILESASTNQTSMYLCATDRDYTEAFFGQGTRLTVV.

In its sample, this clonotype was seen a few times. The CDR3 DNA follows: TGCAGTGCTAGAAATAGCAATCAGCCCCAGCATTTT. Translation: CSARNSNQPQHF. V usage is TRBV20-1 and J usage is TRBJ1-5; D remains unclear. Germline lookup yields CDR1 DFQATT and CDR2 SNEGSKA (reference sequence). CDR3 length: 12 amino acids. The germline V and J ends were trimmed by 2 bases and 0 bases, with 2 bases remaining between them.

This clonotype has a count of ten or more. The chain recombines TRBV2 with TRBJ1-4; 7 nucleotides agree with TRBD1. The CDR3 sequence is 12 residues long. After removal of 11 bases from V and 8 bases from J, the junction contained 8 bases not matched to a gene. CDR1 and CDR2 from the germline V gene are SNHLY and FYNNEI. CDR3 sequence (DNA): TGTGCCGGAGGATGGACAGGCGAAAAACTGTTTTTT. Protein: CAGGWTGEKLFF.

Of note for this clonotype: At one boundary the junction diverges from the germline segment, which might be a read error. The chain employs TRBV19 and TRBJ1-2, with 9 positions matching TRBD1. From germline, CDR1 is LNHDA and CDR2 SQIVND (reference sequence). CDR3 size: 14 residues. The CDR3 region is CTSRAGQGNYGYTF. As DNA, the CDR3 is TGTACCAGTAGAGCCGGACAGGGGAACTATGGCTACACCTTC.

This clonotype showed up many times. CDR3 sequence (DNA): TGTGCCAGCAGCTCCGACAGGGGGTCGAACTATGGCTACACCTTC. Its protein is CASSSDRGSNYGYTF. V and J are TRBV7-2 and TRBJ1-2; TRBD1 agrees at 9 bases. V shed 4 bases, J shed 2 bases, and the junction held 5 bases outside the gene matches. This CDR3 spans 15 amino acids. Germline lookup yields CDR1 SGHTA and CDR2 FQGNSA.

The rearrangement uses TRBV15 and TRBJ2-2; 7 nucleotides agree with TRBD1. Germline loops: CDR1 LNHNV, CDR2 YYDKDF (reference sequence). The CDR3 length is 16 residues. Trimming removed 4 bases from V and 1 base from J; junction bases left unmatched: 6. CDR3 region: CATSKGAFWNTGELFF. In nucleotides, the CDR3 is TGTGCCACCAGCAAGGGGGCCTTCTGGAACACCGGGGAGCTGTTTTTT. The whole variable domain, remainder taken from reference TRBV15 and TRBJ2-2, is DAMVIQNPRYQVTQFGKPVTLSCSQTLNHNVMYWYQQKSSQAPKLLFHYYDKDFNNEADTPDNFQSRRPNTSFCFLDIRSPGLGDTAMYLCATSKGAFWNTGELFFGEGSRLTVL.

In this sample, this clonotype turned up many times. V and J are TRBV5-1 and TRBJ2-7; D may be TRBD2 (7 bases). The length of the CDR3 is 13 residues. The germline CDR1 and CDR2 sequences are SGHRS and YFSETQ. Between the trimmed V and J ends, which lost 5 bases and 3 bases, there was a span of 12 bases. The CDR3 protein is CASRPAGHYEQYF. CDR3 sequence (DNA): TGCGCCAGCAGGCCAGCGGGACACTACGAGCAGTACTTC.

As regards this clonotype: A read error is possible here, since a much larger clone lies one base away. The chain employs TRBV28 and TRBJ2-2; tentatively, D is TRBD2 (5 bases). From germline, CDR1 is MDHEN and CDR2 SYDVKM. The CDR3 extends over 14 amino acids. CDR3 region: CASSPRRSTGELLF. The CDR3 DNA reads TGTGCCAGCAGTCCGCGACGGAGCACCGGGGAGCTGCTTTTT.

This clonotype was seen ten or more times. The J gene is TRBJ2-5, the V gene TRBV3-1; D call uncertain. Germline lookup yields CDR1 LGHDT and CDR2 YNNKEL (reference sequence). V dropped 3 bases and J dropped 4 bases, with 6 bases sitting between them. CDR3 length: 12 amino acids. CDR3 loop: CASSQTRETQYF. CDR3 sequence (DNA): TGTGCCAGCAGCCAGACGAGAGAGACCCAGTACTTC.

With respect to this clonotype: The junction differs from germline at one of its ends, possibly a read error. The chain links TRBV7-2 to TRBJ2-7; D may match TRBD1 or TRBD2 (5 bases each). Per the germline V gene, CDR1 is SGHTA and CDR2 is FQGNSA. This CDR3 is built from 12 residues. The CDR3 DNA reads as TGTGCCAGCAGCTTAATGGGTGGGACGGCTATCTTC. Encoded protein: CASSLMGGTAIF.

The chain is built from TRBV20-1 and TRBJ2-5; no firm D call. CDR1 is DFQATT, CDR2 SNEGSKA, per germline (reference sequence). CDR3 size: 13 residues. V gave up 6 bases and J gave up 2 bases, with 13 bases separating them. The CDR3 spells CSANRNSQETQYF. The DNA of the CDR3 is TGCAGTGCAAACCGTAACAGTCAAGAGACCCAGTACTTC.

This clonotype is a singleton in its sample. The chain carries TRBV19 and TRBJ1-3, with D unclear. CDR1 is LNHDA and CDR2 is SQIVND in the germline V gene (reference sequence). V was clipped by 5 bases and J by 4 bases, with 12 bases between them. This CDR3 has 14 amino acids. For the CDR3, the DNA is TGTGCCAGTAGTCCCAGGACTTTCGGAAACACCATATATTTT. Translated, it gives CASSPRTFGNTIYF.

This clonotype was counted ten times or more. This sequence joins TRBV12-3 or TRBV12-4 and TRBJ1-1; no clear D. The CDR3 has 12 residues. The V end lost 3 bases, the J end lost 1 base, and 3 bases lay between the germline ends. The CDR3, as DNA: TGTGCCAGCAGTTTTCGGAACACTGAAGCTTTCTTT. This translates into CASSFRNTEAFF.

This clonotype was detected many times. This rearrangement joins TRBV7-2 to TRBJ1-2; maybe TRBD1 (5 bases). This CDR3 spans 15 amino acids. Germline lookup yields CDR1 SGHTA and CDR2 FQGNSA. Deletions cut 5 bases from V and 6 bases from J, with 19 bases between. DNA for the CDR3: TGTGCCAGCAGCCCCCTATGGGGGGTTAGTAATGGCTACACCTTC. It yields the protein CASSPLWGVSNGYTF.

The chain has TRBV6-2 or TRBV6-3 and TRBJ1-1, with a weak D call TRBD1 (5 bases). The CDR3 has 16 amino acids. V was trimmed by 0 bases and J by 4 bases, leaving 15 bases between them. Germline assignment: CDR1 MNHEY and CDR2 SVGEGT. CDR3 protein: CASSYSLETVGTEAFF. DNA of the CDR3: TGTGCCAGCAGTTACTCGTTAGAGACAGTCGGCACTGAAGCTTTCTTT.

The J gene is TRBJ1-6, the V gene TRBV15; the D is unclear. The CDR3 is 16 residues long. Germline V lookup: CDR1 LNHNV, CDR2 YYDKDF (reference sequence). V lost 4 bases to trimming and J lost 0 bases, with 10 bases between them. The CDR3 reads CATSTRHSSYNSPLHF. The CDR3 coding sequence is TGTGCCACCAGCACCAGACACAGCTCCTATAATTCACCCCTCCACTTT.

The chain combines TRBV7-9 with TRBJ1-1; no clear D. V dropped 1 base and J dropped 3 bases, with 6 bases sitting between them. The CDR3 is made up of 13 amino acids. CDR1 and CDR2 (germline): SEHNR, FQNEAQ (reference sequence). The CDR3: CASSLDVYTEAFF. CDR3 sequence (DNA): TGTGCCAGCAGCTTAGACGTATACACTGAAGCTTTCTTT.